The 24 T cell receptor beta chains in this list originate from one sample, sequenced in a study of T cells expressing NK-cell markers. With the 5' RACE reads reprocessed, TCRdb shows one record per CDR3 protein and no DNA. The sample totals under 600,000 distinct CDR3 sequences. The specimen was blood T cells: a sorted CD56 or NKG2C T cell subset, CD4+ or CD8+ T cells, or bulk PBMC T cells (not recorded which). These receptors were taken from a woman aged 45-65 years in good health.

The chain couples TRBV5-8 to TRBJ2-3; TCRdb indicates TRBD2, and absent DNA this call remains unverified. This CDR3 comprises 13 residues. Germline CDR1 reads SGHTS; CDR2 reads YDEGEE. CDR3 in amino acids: CASYKRGTDTQYF. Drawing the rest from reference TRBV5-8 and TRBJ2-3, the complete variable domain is EAGVTQSPTHLIKTRGQQATLRCSPISGHTSVYWYQQALGLGLQFLLWYDEGEERNRGNFPPRFSGRQFPNYSSELNVNALELEDSALYLCASYKRGTDTQYFGPGTRLTVL.

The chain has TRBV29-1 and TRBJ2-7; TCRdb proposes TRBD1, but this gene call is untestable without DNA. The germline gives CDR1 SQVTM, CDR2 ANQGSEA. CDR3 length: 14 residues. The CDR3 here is CSVGAAPTAGEQYF.

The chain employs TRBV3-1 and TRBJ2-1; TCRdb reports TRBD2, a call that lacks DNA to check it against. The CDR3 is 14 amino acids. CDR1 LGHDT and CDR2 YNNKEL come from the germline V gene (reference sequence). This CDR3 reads CASSQARTSWEQFF.

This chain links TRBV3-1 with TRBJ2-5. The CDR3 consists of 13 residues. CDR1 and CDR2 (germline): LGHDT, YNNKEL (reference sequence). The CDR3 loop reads CASSPSAQETQYF.

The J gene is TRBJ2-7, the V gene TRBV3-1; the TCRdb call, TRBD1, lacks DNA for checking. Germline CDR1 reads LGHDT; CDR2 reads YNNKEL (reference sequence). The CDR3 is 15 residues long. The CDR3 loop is CASSPRTGQVHEQYF.

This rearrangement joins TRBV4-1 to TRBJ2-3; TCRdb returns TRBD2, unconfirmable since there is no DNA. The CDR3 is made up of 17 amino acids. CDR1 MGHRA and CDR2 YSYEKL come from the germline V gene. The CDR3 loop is CASSQGGLAGRTDTQYF.

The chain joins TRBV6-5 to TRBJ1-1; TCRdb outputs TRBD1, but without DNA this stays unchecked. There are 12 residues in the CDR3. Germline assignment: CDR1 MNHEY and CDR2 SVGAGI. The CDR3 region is CASSYGTEQAFF.

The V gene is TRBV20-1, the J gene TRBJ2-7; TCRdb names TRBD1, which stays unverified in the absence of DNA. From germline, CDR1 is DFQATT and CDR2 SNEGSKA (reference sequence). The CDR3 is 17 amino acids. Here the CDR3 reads CSARARNRGPGNYEQYF.

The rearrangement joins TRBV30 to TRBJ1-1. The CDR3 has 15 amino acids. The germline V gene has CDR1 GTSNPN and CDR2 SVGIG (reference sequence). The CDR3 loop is CAWSGLWLTNTEAFF.

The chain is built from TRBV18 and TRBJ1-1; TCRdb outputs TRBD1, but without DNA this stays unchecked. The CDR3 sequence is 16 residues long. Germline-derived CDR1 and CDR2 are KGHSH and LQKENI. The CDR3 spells CASSPVGGNLNTEAFF.

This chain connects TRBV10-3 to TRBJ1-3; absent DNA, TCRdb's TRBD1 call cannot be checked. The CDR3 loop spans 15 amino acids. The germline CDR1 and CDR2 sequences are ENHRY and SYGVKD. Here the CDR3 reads CAISERDRSGNTIYF.

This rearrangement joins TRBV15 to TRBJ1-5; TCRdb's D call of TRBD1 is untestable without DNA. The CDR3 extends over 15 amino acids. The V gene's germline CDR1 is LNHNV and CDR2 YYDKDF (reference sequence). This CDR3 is CATSREGDSNQPQHF.

CDR3 residues: CASSQDPGPNNEQFF. The J gene is TRBJ2-1, the V gene TRBV3-1; TCRdb's D call of TRBD1 is untestable without DNA. The CDR3 runs to 15 residues. Germline lookup yields CDR1 LGHDT and CDR2 YNNKEL (reference sequence).

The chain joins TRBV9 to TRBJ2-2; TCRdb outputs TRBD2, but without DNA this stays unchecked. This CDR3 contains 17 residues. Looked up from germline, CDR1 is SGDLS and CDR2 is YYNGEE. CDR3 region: CASSVDVGPDDTGELFF.

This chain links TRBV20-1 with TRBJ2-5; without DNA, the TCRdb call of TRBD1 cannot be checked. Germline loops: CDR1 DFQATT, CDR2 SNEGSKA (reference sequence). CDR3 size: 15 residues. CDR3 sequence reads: CSATGQGVLQETQYF.

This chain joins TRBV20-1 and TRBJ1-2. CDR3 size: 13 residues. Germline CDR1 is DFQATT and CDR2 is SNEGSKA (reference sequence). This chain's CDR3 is CSARGRPDYGYTF.

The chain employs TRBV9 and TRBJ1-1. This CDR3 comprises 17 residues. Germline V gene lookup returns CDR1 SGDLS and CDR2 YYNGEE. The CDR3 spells CASSVYVAGLGNTEAFF. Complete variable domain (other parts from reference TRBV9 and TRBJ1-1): DSGVTQTPKHLITATGQRVTLRCSPRSGDLSVYWYQQSLDQGLQFLIQYYNGEERAKGNILERFSAQQFPDLHSELNLSSLELGDSALYFCASSVYVAGLGNTEAFFGQGTRLTVV.

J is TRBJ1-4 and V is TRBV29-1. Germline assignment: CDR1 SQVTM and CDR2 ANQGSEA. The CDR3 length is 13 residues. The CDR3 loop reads CSVDLAGNEKLFF.

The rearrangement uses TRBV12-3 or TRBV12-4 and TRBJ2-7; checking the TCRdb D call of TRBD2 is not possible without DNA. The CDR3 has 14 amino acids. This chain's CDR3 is CASSLSSGKVEQYF.

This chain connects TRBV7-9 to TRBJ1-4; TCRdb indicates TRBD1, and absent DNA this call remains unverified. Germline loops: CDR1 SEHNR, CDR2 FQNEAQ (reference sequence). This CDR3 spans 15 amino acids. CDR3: CASSLRGTGDEKLFF.

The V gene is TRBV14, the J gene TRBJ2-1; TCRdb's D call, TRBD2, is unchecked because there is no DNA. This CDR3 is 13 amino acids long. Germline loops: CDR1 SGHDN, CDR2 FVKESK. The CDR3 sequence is CASSRKRELGQFF.

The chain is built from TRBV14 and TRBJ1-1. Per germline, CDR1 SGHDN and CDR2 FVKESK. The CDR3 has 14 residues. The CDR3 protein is CASSQVQGIGEAFF.

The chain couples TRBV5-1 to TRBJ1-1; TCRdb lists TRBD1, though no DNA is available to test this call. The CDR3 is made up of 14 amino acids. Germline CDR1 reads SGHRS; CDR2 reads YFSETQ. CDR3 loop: CASSYQGMGAEAFF.

The CDR3 sequence: CASSSSGRQYNEQFF. V is TRBV7-9 and J is TRBJ2-1; TCRdb returns TRBD2, unconfirmable since there is no DNA. The CDR3 has 15 amino acids. Germline V lookup: CDR1 SEHNR, CDR2 FQNEAQ (reference sequence).